Each of the 14 T cell receptor beta chains below was sequenced from the same sample in a study of PD-1 blockade in classical Hodgkin lymphoma. The data were produced by immunoSEQ multiplex PCR, yet TCRdb's version contains in-frame clones alone and is incomplete. The sample holds tens of thousands of clones, less than 95% seen once. Time point noted: cycle 4 day 1 (C4D1), after 6 weeks of nivolumab. Every patient experienced relapse after autologous stem cell transplantation, and brentuximab vedotin exposure varied. The specimen was peripheral blood mononuclear cells (PBMCs), collected before the fourth cycle of nivolumab. These receptors were collected from a human donor with classical Hodgkin lymphoma.

The V and J genes are TRBV27 and TRBJ2-7; TRBD1 matches at 10 bases. Germline V gene data show CDR1 as MNHEY and CDR2 as SMNVEV (reference sequence). This CDR3 is 14 amino acids long. The V and J ends lost 4 bases and 4 bases, in that order; junction bases with no gene match: 4. The CDR3 DNA sequence: TGTGCCAGCAGTTCGAGGGACAGGGGTTACGAGCAGTACTTC. Translation: CASSSRDRGYEQYF.

The chain recombines TRBV5-4 with TRBJ1-6; TRBD1 might be the D (5 bases). The V and J ends lost 4 bases and 8 bases respectively, with 13 bases between them. Germline V gives CDR1 SGHNT, CDR2 YYREEE (reference sequence). The CDR3 runs to 14 residues. The CDR3 is CASSARDRDSPLHF. The CDR3 region has the DNA TGTGCCAGCAGCGCCCGGGACCGGGATTCACCCCTCCACTTT.

The V gene is TRBV12-5, the J gene TRBJ2-1, with D maybe TRBD2 (7 bases). Per the germline V gene, CDR1 is LGHNT and CDR2 is FRNRAP. This CDR3 is built from 18 residues. Trimming shortened V by 0 bases and J by 1 base, and 16 bases separated the two germline ends. CDR3 region: CASGLVPRGGPSYNEQFF. The CDR3 coding sequence is TGTGCTAGTGGTTTGGTACCGAGGGGGGGCCCTTCCTACAATGAGCAGTTCTTC.

The chain carries TRBV27 and TRBJ2-1, with 9 bases lining up with TRBD1. In germline, CDR1 is MNHEY, CDR2 SMNVEV (reference sequence). Trimming at V came to 5 bases and at J to 4 bases, leaving 0 bases not matched to a gene. CDR3 size: 13 residues. CDR3 amino acids: CASSGQGYNEQFF. In DNA, the CDR3 is TGTGCCAGCAGTGGACAGGGGTACAATGAGCAGTTCTTC.

As for this clone: Compared with germline, one end of the junction differs, possibly owing to a read error. This chain links TRBV25-1 with TRBJ2-3; D is uncertain. The CDR3 loop spans 15 amino acids. Germline loops: CDR1 MGHDK, CDR2 SYGVNS. The CDR3 DNA reads TGTGCCGGCAGTGAATTTAAATCCAGCACAGATACGCAGTATTTT. Translation: CAGSEFKSSTDTQYF.

This clone was seen once. The chain recombines TRBV30 with TRBJ2-1, with D uncertain. The germline V gene encodes CDR1 GTSNPN and CDR2 SVGIG (reference sequence). The V end lost 2 bases, the J end lost 5 bases, and 10 bases lay between the germline ends. CDR3 size: 13 residues. CDR3 bases: TGTGCCTGGAGTCAAAGGGCTGACAATGAGCAGTTCTTC. This translates into CAWSQRADNEQFF.

The chain couples TRBV2 to TRBJ2-7; D is unclear. This CDR3 contains 16 residues. V lost 4 bases to trimming and J lost 2 bases, with 18 bases between them. Germline lookup yields CDR1 SNHLY and CDR2 FYNNEI. The DNA of the CDR3 is TGTGCCAGCAGTGTGGGTTCGAGGAGAGACACCTACGAGCAGTACTTC. Its protein product is CASSVGSRRDTYEQYF.

V gene TRBV6-4 combines with J gene TRBJ1-5; 9 bases are shared with TRBD1. J lost 7 bases, V lost 6 bases, and 16 bases had no gene match. CDR1 is MRHNA, CDR2 SNTAGT, per germline. This CDR3 has 17 amino acids. The CDR3 coding sequence is TGTGCCAGCAGCAGTGGTGAGGGACAGGGTAAGATCCAGCCCCAGCATTTT. Translating gives CASSSGEGQGKIQPQHF.

As regards this clone: Different DNA sequences within this sample yield the same CDR3. The rearrangement uses TRBV7-2 and TRBJ1-2; TRBD1 is a possible D gene (6 bases). Trimming removed 1 base from V and 4 bases from J, with 16 bases in between. Germline CDR1 SGHTA, CDR2 FQGNSA. The CDR3 runs to 16 residues. This chain's CDR3 is CASSLVGGGGAYGYTF. CDR3 coding DNA: TGTGCCAGCAGCTTAGTCGGGGGTGGGGGGGCCTATGGCTACACCTTC.

V is TRBV7-7 and J is TRBJ2-1; no clear D. V was clipped by 5 bases and J by 8 bases, with 19 bases between them. The CDR3 is 15 amino acids. Germline CDR1 and CDR2: SSHAT and FNYEAQ (reference sequence). CDR3 loop: CASSHRIYSSDEQFF. The CDR3, as DNA: TGTGCCAGCAGCCACCGGATATATTCCTCGGATGAGCAGTTCTTC.

The CDR3 loop is CASSPLPIGPRRGASGNTIYF. The CDR3 DNA is TGTGCCAGTAGTCCCCTTCCCATCGGGCCTCGAAGAGGGGCCTCTGGAAACACCATATATTTT. The chain employs TRBV19 and TRBJ1-3; possible D gene TRBD1, 5 bases. The length of the CDR3 is 21 residues. Germline-derived CDR1 and CDR2 are LNHDA and SQIVND (reference sequence). V lost 5 bases and J 0 bases, leaving 29 bases between the germline ends.

The chain recombines TRBV15 with TRBJ1-4; D unclear. Germline V CDR1 and CDR2: LNHNV, YYDKDF (reference sequence). Between the trimmed V and J ends, which lost 3 bases and 8 bases, there was a span of 10 bases. The CDR3 has 13 amino acids. CDR3 region: CATSSEATEKLFF. In DNA, the CDR3 is TGTGCCACCAGCAGCGAGGCCACCGAAAAACTGTTTTTT.

This clone was detected only once. The rearrangement links TRBV9 to TRBJ1-4; D gene ambiguous. The CDR3 contains 20 residues. Germline loops: CDR1 SGDLS, CDR2 YYNGEE. The V end lost 1 base, the J end lost 3 bases, and 25 bases lay between the germline ends. The CDR3 spells CASSVSIESPFWVANEKLFF. In nucleotides, the CDR3 is TGTGCCAGCAGCGTAAGTATTGAGTCCCCATTTTGGGTGGCTAATGAAAAACTGTTTTTT. Complete variable domain (other parts from reference TRBV9 and TRBJ1-4): DSGVTQTPKHLITATGQRVTLRCSPRSGDLSVYWYQQSLDQGLQFLIQYYNGEERAKGNILERFSAQQFPDLHSELNLSSLELGDSALYFCASSVSIESPFWVANEKLFFGSGTQLSVL.

The V call is TRBV4-1, the J call TRBJ1-4; D is possibly TRBD1 (6 bases). The length of the CDR3 is 17 residues. The germline gives CDR1 MGHRA, CDR2 YSYEKL. V was cut by 1 base and J by 3 bases, with 15 bases left in between. CDR3 DNA: TGCGCCAGCAGCCAAGCTGGGGGAGACAGGTCTAATGAAAAACTGTTTTTT. Protein sequence: CASSQAGGDRSNEKLFF.